The text below deals with one TCR beta chain. Other DNA sequences in this specimen translate into the identical CDR3. Ages ranged from about 18 to 100 years, with residence in some 25 US areas. Participants were placed into cohorts based on the clinical history they reported. This sample stems from a study of blood T cell repertoires in COVID-19. Study details: The United States, Italy and Spain supplied acute and convalescent COVID-19 samples.

CDR3 length: 15 amino acids. V was shortened by 1 base and J by 0 bases, with 6 bases between the two germline ends. Germline V gene sequence: CDR1 LNHDA, CDR2 SQIVND (reference sequence). Methods used by the authors: It was from reference gene primer amplification that nucleated cell counts were estimated. Libraries were prepared by immunoSEQ multiplex PCR; TCRdb keeps only in-frame clonotypes and omits some of them. The V and J calls and clone size are taken from that table; D and trimming were inferred from the DNA. The table lists a few hundred thousand clones, 87% of them singletons. Sequencing was done on a sample of PBMCs or T cells enriched from blood (not recorded which). This chain links TRBV19 with TRBJ1-4; D is unclear. The clonotype comes from a woman aged 30 to 39 who had recovered from COVID-19. The CDR3 reads CASSIAGATNEKLFF. The CDR3, as DNA: TGTGCCAGTAGTATAGCAGGTGCAACTAATGAAAAACTGTTTTTT.